The 25 T cell receptor beta chains below were found in one sample sequenced in a study of blood T cells in healthy people across ages. A second PCR, run for roughly 7 to 12 cycles, used a sample-barcoded 5' primer plus a J-beta primer mix. From the 5' RACE reads, TCRdb called clonotypes with MiXCR, one entry per CDR3 protein. The table lists about 1.6 million distinct CDR3 sequences, roughly 32% of them singletons. Material: blood. The receptors come from a woman younger than 45 in good health.

This clonotype turned up a few times. The chain combines TRBV7-2 with TRBJ2-7, with D perhaps matching TRBD2 (6 bases). CDR1 and CDR2 from the germline V gene are SGHTA and FQGNSA. With 2 bases removed from V and 6 bases from J, the gap between germline ends came to 17 bases. This CDR3 comprises 15 residues. The CDR3 region is CASSLLGGEFVEQYF. CDR3 bases: TGTGCCAGCAGCTTATTGGGGGGAGAGTTCGTCGAGCAGTACTTC.

The V call is TRBV14, the J call TRBJ1-2; 7 bases match TRBD1. The CDR3 has 15 residues. CDR1 and CDR2 from the germline V gene are SGHDN and FVKESK. J gave up 5 bases and V 4 bases, and 10 bases lay outside the gene matches. The CDR3 region has the DNA TGTGCCAGCAGCCCCAGCCCGGGACAGAGATATGGCTACACCTTC. It yields the protein CASSPSPGQRYGYTF.

The CDR3 DNA sequence: TGCGCCAGCAGCTGGGACGCTCCCTACGAGCAGTACTTC. It encodes CASSWDAPYEQYF. The V call is TRBV5-1, the J call TRBJ2-4; D may be TRBD1 or TRBD2 (5 bases each). The end of the DNA is better explained by TRBJ2-7, so the J call may be wrong. Germline CDR1 is SGHRS and CDR2 is YFSETQ. This CDR3 contains 13 residues.

The chain couples TRBV11-1 to TRBJ1-1; no firm D call. The germline V and J ends were trimmed by 5 bases and 4 bases, with 11 bases remaining between them. Germline-derived CDR1 and CDR2 are SGHAT and FQDESV (reference sequence). There are 13 residues in the CDR3. DNA for the CDR3: TGTGCCAGCAGCCATTCGGGTGGCACTGAAGCTTTCTTT. It translates to CASSHSGGTEAFF.

This chain uses TRBV14 with TRBJ2-7; D possibly matches TRBD1 or TRBD2 (5 bases each). V gave up 2 bases and J gave up 0 bases, with 11 bases separating them. In germline, CDR1 is SGHDN, CDR2 FVKESK. This CDR3 is 15 amino acids long. CDR3 in amino acids: CASSQRDQSSYEQYF. Here the CDR3 DNA reads TGTGCCAGCAGCCAACGGGACCAATCCTCCTACGAGCAGTACTTC.

V gene TRBV11-2 combines with J gene TRBJ2-1; 10 bases agree with TRBD2. CDR3 size: 15 residues. Unmatched junction bases numbered 5, after V lost 5 bases and J lost 4 bases. Germline V gene data show CDR1 as SGHAT and CDR2 as FQNNGV. In DNA form, the CDR3 reads TGTGCCAGCAGCGCCGGGACTAGCGATTACAATGAGCAGTTCTTC. As protein: CASSAGTSDYNEQFF.

The chain combines TRBV2 with TRBJ2-1, with 8 bases aligning to TRBD2. The CDR3 runs 14 residues. Germline CDR1 and CDR2: SNHLY and FYNNEI. J lost 9 bases, V lost 10 bases, and 14 bases had no gene match. The CDR3 sequence is CATRRGAEGSEQFF. DNA for the CDR3: TGTGCCACCCGGCGGGGGGCGGAGGGCAGTGAGCAGTTCTTC.

The chain employs TRBV27 and TRBJ1-5; maybe TRBD1 (5 bases). This CDR3 is built from 13 residues. Germline CDR1 MNHEY, CDR2 SMNVEV (reference sequence). V was cut by 2 bases and J by 8 bases, with 10 bases left in between. CDR3 sequence: CASSLRDDKPQHF. The CDR3 DNA reads as TGTGCCAGCAGTTTAAGGGACGACAAGCCCCAGCATTTT.

The sample holds a few counts of this clonotype. V usage is TRBV28 and J usage is TRBJ1-2; 7 bases map to TRBD1. CDR3 length: 13 amino acids. V lost 7 bases and J lost 6; bases outside the gene matches: 8. Germline CDR1 reads MDHEN; CDR2 reads SYDVKM. CDR3 region: CASKEQGIDGYTF. The CDR3 bases are TGTGCCAGCAAGGAACAGGGGATAGATGGCTACACCTTC.

The CDR3, as DNA: TGTGCCATCAGCCCCGGCAGGGGGGACACTGAAGCTTTCTTT. It yields the protein CAISPGRGDTEAFF. This chain joins TRBV10-3 and TRBJ1-1, with 7 bases that match TRBD1. In germline, CDR1 is ENHRY, CDR2 SYGVKD. V shed 6 bases and J 3 bases; nucleotides not matched to a gene: 7. The CDR3 sequence is 14 residues long.

The chain carries TRBV7-9 and TRBJ2-7, with 8 bases aligning to TRBD1. The CDR3 extends over 16 amino acids. Germline assignment: CDR1 SEHNR and CDR2 FQNEAQ (reference sequence). V was clipped by 4 bases and J by 7 bases; unmatched bases: 15. CDR3 sequence reads: CASSSGRGRPGNEQYF. The CDR3 DNA follows: TGTGCCAGCAGCTCAGGCAGGGGGCGCCCTGGTAATGAGCAGTACTTC.

The chain couples TRBV5-1 to TRBJ1-2, with 9 bases lining up with TRBD1. CDR1 is SGHRS and CDR2 is YFSETQ in the germline V gene. There are 18 residues in the CDR3. V shed 4 bases and J 4 bases; nucleotides not matched to a gene: 17. The CDR3 loop reads CASSKDSTGQGPPYGYTF. Written as DNA, the CDR3 is TGCGCCAGCAGCAAGGACTCGACGGGACAGGGTCCCCCCTATGGCTACACCTTC.

The chain couples TRBV10-2 to TRBJ2-2, with 10 bases matching TRBD2. Germline CDR1 reads WSHSY; CDR2 reads SAAADI. The junction had 7 bases not matched to a gene; V was cut back by 8 bases and J by 7 bases. The CDR3 length is 14 residues. CDR3 sequence reads: CASESGGAVGELFF. The CDR3 bases are TGCGCCAGCGAGAGCGGGGGGGCAGTCGGGGAGCTGTTTTTT.

The chain has TRBV20-1 and TRBJ2-7, with 7 nucleotides matching TRBD2. Germline V gives CDR1 DFQATT, CDR2 SNEGSKA (reference sequence). This CDR3 comprises 12 residues. With V trimmed by 3 bases and J by 2 bases, 1 base remained unmatched. CDR3 in amino acids: CSARAGAYEQYF. CDR3 nucleotides: TGCAGTGCTAGGGCGGGAGCCTACGAGCAGTACTTC.

This chain uses TRBV20-1 with TRBJ2-1; D not certain. V dropped 5 bases and J dropped 2 bases, with 7 bases sitting between them. Germline-derived CDR1 and CDR2 are DFQATT and SNEGSKA (reference sequence). This CDR3 has 12 amino acids. CDR3 in DNA: TGCAGTGCTCTACTAACCTACAATGAGCAGTTCTTC. Translation: CSALLTYNEQFF.

V is TRBV7-2 and J is TRBJ2-5, with a possible D match to TRBD2 (5 bases). Matching the DNA end better, TRBJ2-7 makes the J call doubtful. Germline V gene lookup returns CDR1 SGHTA and CDR2 FQGNSA. The CDR3 contains 14 residues. The CDR3 here is CASSRTLVSGEQYF. In nucleotides, the CDR3 is TGTGCCAGCAGCCGGACTCTTGTTTCTGGCGAGCAGTACTTC.

This clonotype was observed a handful of times. CDR3 in DNA: TGTGCCAGCAGTTTAATGTGGACAGGGGTGGAAAAACTGTTTTTT. The encoded protein is CASSLMWTGVEKLFF. V usage is TRBV27 and J usage is TRBJ1-4, with TRBD1 matching 9 bases. This CDR3 region has 15 residues. Germline-derived CDR1 and CDR2 are MNHEY and SMNVEV (reference sequence). J lost 8 bases, V lost 2 bases, and 6 bases had no gene match.

The gene calls are TRBV20-1 and TRBJ2-7; TRBD2 might be the D (6 bases). CDR3 length equals 16 residues. Germline assignment: CDR1 DFQATT and CDR2 SNEGSKA (reference sequence). V dropped 2 bases and J dropped 1 base, with 18 bases sitting between them. Here the CDR3 DNA reads TGCAGTGCTAGACCCCAGATTTGGGGAGGATCCTACGAGCAGTACTTC. This gives the protein CSARPQIWGGSYEQYF.

The CDR3 nucleotides are TGCGCCAGCAGCCACCTCGGACAGTTCGAGCAGTACTTC. Amino acid sequence: CASSHLGQFEQYF. The chain recombines TRBV4-1 with TRBJ2-7, with D tentatively TRBD1 (6 bases). V was clipped by 3 bases and J by 6 bases, with 12 bases between them. Per germline, CDR1 MGHRA and CDR2 YSYEKL. The CDR3 consists of 13 residues.

This chain connects TRBV10-3 to TRBJ2-7, with 7 positions matching TRBD1. With V trimmed by 3 bases and J by 0 bases, 5 bases remained unmatched. The CDR3 has 15 residues. The germline CDR1 and CDR2 sequences are ENHRY and SYGVKD. CDR3 amino acids: CAISDPGQHSYEQYF. The CDR3 DNA reads as TGTGCCATCAGTGACCCGGGACAGCACTCCTACGAGCAGTACTTC.

This clonotype was seen repeatedly, ten times or more. This rearrangement joins TRBV20-1 to TRBJ2-7; 7 bases match TRBD1. From germline, CDR1 is DFQATT and CDR2 SNEGSKA (reference sequence). This CDR3 contains 14 residues. The trim removed 3 bases at V and 4 bases at J, leaving 9 bases unmatched. The CDR3 is CSASEGQRIYEQYF. The CDR3, as DNA: TGCAGTGCTAGTGAGGGACAGCGTATTTACGAGCAGTACTTC.

V is TRBV21-1 and J is TRBJ1-5; the D segment call TRBD1 is taken from the table without a DNA check. TRBV21-1 represents a pseudogene. The length of the CDR3 is 18 residues. CDR3 in DNA: TGTGCCAGCAGCAGAACACCCTGGACGCCTTCGGGCAATCAGCCCCAGCATTTT. Amino acid sequence: CASSRTPWTPSGNQPQHF.

This clonotype was found a few times. CDR3 sequence (DNA): TGTGCCAGCAGCCCGTATAAGGGTACAGATACGCAGTATTTT. Its protein is CASSPYKGTDTQYF. The rearrangement links TRBV7-9 to TRBJ2-3; D not certain. The CDR3 contains 14 residues. The V end lost 5 bases, the J end lost 3 bases, and 12 bases lay between the germline ends. CDR1 and CDR2 (germline): SEHNR, FQNEAQ (reference sequence).

In regard to this clonotype: The missing conserved phenylalanine or tryptophan at the end of this CDR3 makes a read error likely. The DNA is left out, because the CDR3 cannot be placed on it with certainty; the CDR3 is given as TCRdb lists it. The V gene is TRBV7-2, the J gene TRBJ2-5. CDR1 and CDR2 (germline): SGHTA, FQGNSA. From its first to its last residue, the CDR3 has 13 amino acids. CDR3 amino acids: CACSLADSRDPVL.

V usage is TRBV24-1 and J usage is TRBJ2-1; 8 bases fit TRBD2. Trimming at V came to 9 bases and at J to 7 bases, leaving 13 bases not matched to a gene. The CDR3 covers 15 residues. CDR1 and CDR2 from the germline V gene are KGHDR and SFDVKD. The CDR3 loop is CATSSERLASNEQFF. CDR3 coding DNA: TGTGCCACCTCTTCCGAGAGACTAGCGAGTAATGAGCAGTTCTTC.